This T cell receptor beta chain emerged from a study of monozygotic twins with inflammatory bowel disease. Germline-derived CDR1 and CDR2 are DFQATT and SNEGSKA (reference sequence). The CDR3 extends over 14 amino acids. TCRdb reprocessed the 5' RACE reads and reports one entry per CDR3 protein, with no DNA. Its table records 200,000 to 250,000 distinct CDR3 sequences. The sequence derives from a human donor with ulcerative colitis or Crohn's disease, or a healthy co-twin of an affected twin (not recorded which). The V gene is TRBV20-1, the J gene TRBJ2-7; TCRdb designates TRBD2, a call that cannot be tested without DNA. Sample: blood. The CDR3 sequence is CSALGLAGGYEQYF.